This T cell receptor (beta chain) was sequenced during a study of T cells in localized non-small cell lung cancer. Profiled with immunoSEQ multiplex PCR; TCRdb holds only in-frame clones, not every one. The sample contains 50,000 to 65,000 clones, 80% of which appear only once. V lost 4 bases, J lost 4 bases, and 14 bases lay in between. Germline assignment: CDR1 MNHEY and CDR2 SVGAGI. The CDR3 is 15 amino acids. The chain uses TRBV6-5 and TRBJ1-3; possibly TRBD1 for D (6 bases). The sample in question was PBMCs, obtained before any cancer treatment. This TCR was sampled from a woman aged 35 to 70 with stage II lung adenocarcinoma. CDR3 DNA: TGTGCCAGCAGTTCCCAGGGGAAAGGAGGAAACACCATATATTTT. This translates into CASSSQGKGGNTIYF.